One and the same sample provided the 14 T cell receptor beta chains below, sequenced in a study of T-cell reconstitution after alpha-beta-depleted transplantation in children. TCRbeta library construction was performed incorporating unique molecular identifiers. TCRdb reanalysed the PCR reads using MiXCR and keeps one entry per CDR3 protein. The profile shows about 110,000 distinct CDR3 sequences, 5% to 7% of them singletons. The specimen was PBMCs, mostly from graft donor cells, collected 360 days after TCRalphabeta/CD19-depleted stem cell transplant. These receptor sequences come from a male patient between 2 and 10 years old who had a stem cell transplant for acute lymphoblastic leukemia, so the T cells may come from the graft donor.

Many counts were recorded for this clonotype. The gene calls are TRBV5-5 and TRBJ1-1; 7 bases match TRBD1. The CDR3 has 12 residues. CDR1 SGHKS and CDR2 YYEKEE come from the germline V gene (reference sequence). V lost 0 bases, J lost 7 bases, and 0 bases stayed unmatched. The CDR3 DNA reads TGTGCCAGCAGCTTGGGGACAGGTGAAGCTTTCTTT. Encoded protein: CASSLGTGEAFF. The full variable domain, with the rest looked up from reference TRBV5-5 and TRBJ1-1, is DAGVTQSPTHLIKTRGQQVTLRCSPISGHKSVSWYQQVLGQGPQFIFQYYEKEERGRGNFPDRFSARQFPNYSSELNVNALLLGDSALYLCASSLGTGEAFFGQGTRLTVV.

This chain uses TRBV9 with TRBJ2-7, with TRBD1 matching over 7 bases. This CDR3 is built from 14 residues. With 4 bases clipped from V and 2 bases from J, the junction kept 6 bases outside the gene matches. Looked up from germline, CDR1 is SGDLS and CDR2 is YYNGEE. CDR3 sequence: CASSPGDRAYEQYF. CDR3 sequence (DNA): TGTGCCAGCAGCCCAGGCGACAGGGCCTACGAGCAGTACTTC.

V gene TRBV5-4 combines with J gene TRBJ2-3; 15 nucleotides line up with TRBD2. The CDR3 has 16 amino acids. V dropped 3 bases and J dropped 6; count of bases not matched to a gene: 5. Germline V gene sequence: CDR1 SGHNT, CDR2 YYREEE (reference sequence). The CDR3 DNA is TGTGCCAGCAGCTCCCGGACTAGCGGGAGGGGTGATACGCAGTATTTT. Translating gives CASSSRTSGRGDTQYF.

This clonotype was counted between two and nine times. This CDR3 is CASSAGQADNQPQHF. CDR3 DNA: TGTGCCAGCAGCGCGGGACAGGCGGACAATCAGCCCCAGCATTTT. V gene TRBV2 combines with J gene TRBJ1-5, with 8 positions matching TRBD1. With 6 bases clipped from V and 3 bases from J, the junction kept 7 bases outside the gene matches. The CDR3 is made up of 15 amino acids. Germline V CDR1 and CDR2: SNHLY, FYNNEI.

This clonotype was counted many times. V and J are TRBV24-1 and TRBJ1-5; D gene unclear. Trimming stripped 3 bases from V and 3 bases from J, with 14 bases between. CDR3 length: 16 amino acids. CDR1 is KGHDR and CDR2 is SFDVKD in the germline V gene. CDR3 sequence: CATSDPDGGDNQPQHF. In DNA form, the CDR3 reads TGTGCCACCAGTGATCCGGACGGCGGTGACAATCAGCCCCAGCATTTT.

This clonotype was counted between two and nine times. The genes are TRBV7-6 and TRBJ2-1; TRBD2 matches 7 bases. The CDR3 has 16 residues. Trimming at V came to 0 bases and at J to 4 bases, leaving 6 bases not matched to a gene. Germline CDR1 is SGHVS and CDR2 is FNYEAQ. The CDR3 here is CASSLAQAGVYNEQFF. The CDR3 bases are TGTGCCAGCAGCTTAGCGCAGGCGGGAGTATACAATGAGCAGTTCTTC.

Concerning this clonotype: Its ends do not fully match the called genes, so a read error is possible. The chain recombines TRBV10-2 with TRBJ1-1, with D perhaps matching TRBD1 (5 bases). The CDR3 is 14 amino acids. The germline V gene has CDR1 WSHSY and CDR2 SAAADI. DNA for the CDR3: TGCGCCGGCAGTCAGGGACTCCTGAACACTGAAGCTTTCTTT. This codes for CAGSQGLLNTEAFF.

This clonotype has only a few counts. One end of the junction fails to match germline, which may point to a read error. The chain employs TRBV6-2 or TRBV6-3 and TRBJ1-1, with D hard to call. This CDR3 region has 14 residues. Germline V lookup: CDR1 MNHEY, CDR2 SVGEGT. DNA for the CDR3: TGTGCCAGCAGTCGACGGGAAATGAACGCTGAAGCTTTCTTT. It yields the protein CASSRREMNAEAFF.

This clonotype has at least ten counts. J is TRBJ2-1 and V is TRBV4-3, with 8 bases fitting TRBD2. The CDR3 has 15 residues. V shed 4 bases, J shed 2 bases, and the junction held 4 bases outside the gene matches. Germline assignment: CDR1 LGHNA and CDR2 YSLEER. The CDR3 loop reads CASSPRLATYNEQFF. As DNA, the CDR3 is TGCGCCAGCAGCCCACGACTAGCGACCTACAATGAGCAGTTCTTC.

This clonotype was seen a handful of times. This chain connects TRBV6-2 or TRBV6-3 to TRBJ2-5, with a possible D match to TRBD2 (6 bases). The CDR3 runs to 15 residues. Germline V gene data show CDR1 as MNHEY and CDR2 as SVGEGT. V gave up 6 bases and J gave up 5 bases, with 19 bases separating them. The CDR3 bases are TGTGCCAGCAGGCGTAGCGGTAAAGTCTCGGAGACCCAGTACTTC. Protein product: CASRRSGKVSETQYF.

The chain carries TRBV29-1 and TRBJ1-2; no clear D. Germline V gene lookup returns CDR1 SQVTM and CDR2 ANQGSEA. The CDR3 has 12 amino acids. The V and J ends lost 3 bases and 2 bases respectively, with 7 bases between them. The CDR3 region has the DNA TGCAGCGTTGAGGGCCGGAACTATGGCTACACCTTC. Amino acids: CSVEGRNYGYTF.

Only a few counts were recorded for this clonotype. The gene calls are TRBV7-3 and TRBJ2-1, with 10 nucleotides matching TRBD2. The CDR3 is made up of 15 amino acids. V was pared by 6 bases and J by 7 bases, with 9 bases of the junction left unmatched. The germline gives CDR1 SGHTA, CDR2 FQGTGA. The CDR3 DNA is TGTGCCAGCAGTTTATCTAGCGGGAGTAGGAATGAGCAGTTCTTC. Translated, it gives CASSLSSGSRNEQFF.

This clonotype has at least ten counts. The chain links TRBV5-1 to TRBJ2-7, with D maybe TRBD1 (5 bases). There are 14 residues in the CDR3. Germline assignment: CDR1 SGHRS and CDR2 YFSETQ. The germline V and J ends were trimmed by 4 bases and 3 bases, with 14 bases remaining between them. The CDR3 region is CASSPTTESYEQYF. The CDR3 DNA reads as TGCGCCAGCAGCCCCACGACAGAAAGCTACGAGCAGTACTTC.

The V call is TRBV7-2, the J call TRBJ2-7, with D unclear. From germline, CDR1 is SGHTA and CDR2 FQGNSA. The CDR3 sequence is 12 residues long. V dropped 5 bases and J dropped 0 bases, with 5 bases sitting between them. The chain's CDR3 is CASSAGSYEQYF. The CDR3 DNA follows: TGTGCCAGCAGCGCAGGCTCCTACGAGCAGTACTTC.